This T cell receptor (beta chain) was observed in a study of blood T cell repertoires in COVID-19. This CDR3 has 14 residues. V was shortened by 0 bases and J by 4 bases, with 6 bases between the two germline ends. Per germline, CDR1 SGHTA and CDR2 FQGNSA. Only in-frame clones appear in the TCRdb table, and some are missing; sequencing was by immunoSEQ multiplex PCR. The sample has roughly 74,000 clones, just under 85% seen once. Sequenced sample: peripheral blood. The TCR was taken from a man aged 70-80 years with acute or convalescent COVID-19. This sequence joins TRBV7-2 and TRBJ2-2; D uncertain. Written as DNA, the CDR3 is TGTGCCAGCAGCTTAGCGACTTTCACCGGGGAGCTGTTTTTT. This gives the protein CASSLATFTGELFF.